Following are 21 T cell receptor beta chains from one sample sequenced in a study of PD-L1 blockade in urothelial cancer. Only in-frame clones appear in the TCRdb table, and some are missing; sequencing was by immunoSEQ multiplex PCR. The sample holds around 130,000 clones, approximately 88% seen once. Time point: pretreatment peripheral blood. The sample consisted of PBMCs, taken around atezolizumab (anti-PD-L1) treatment. These TCRs come from a man aged 50-59 years with urothelial cancer.

V and J are TRBV5-4 and TRBJ2-2; D ambiguous. CDR1 and CDR2 (germline): SGHNT, YYREEE (reference sequence). The CDR3 consists of 14 residues. V was trimmed by 4 bases and J by 2 bases, leaving 9 bases between them. CDR3 DNA sequence: TGTGCCAGCAGCCTCATACTTAACACCGGGGAGCTGTTTTTT. This gives the protein CASSLILNTGELFF.

This chain uses TRBV11-3 with TRBJ2-5; TRBD2 matches at 11 bases. The V gene's germline CDR1 is SGHNT and CDR2 YENEEA. The CDR3 has 16 residues. The V segment lost 5 bases and the J segment 2 bases; nucleotides outside the gene matches: 7. The CDR3 DNA follows: TGTGCCAGCAGCGTAAGACTAGCGGGACTACAAGAGACCCAGTACTTC. It yields the protein CASSVRLAGLQETQYF.

This chain uses TRBV9 with TRBJ1-3, with 7 positions matching TRBD1. Germline lookup yields CDR1 SGDLS and CDR2 YYNGEE. The trim removed 5 bases at V and 0 bases at J, leaving 8 bases unmatched. The CDR3 has 16 residues. CDR3 nucleotide sequence: TGTGCCAGCAGAGGAGGGACAGCCAACTCTGGAAACACCATATATTTT. Protein sequence: CASRGGTANSGNTIYF.

V is TRBV28 and J is TRBJ2-7; D remains unclear. V lost 6 bases and J 3 bases, leaving 12 bases between the germline ends. This CDR3 has 13 residues. Germline V gene lookup returns CDR1 MDHEN and CDR2 SYDVKM. CDR3 sequence (DNA): TGTGCCAGCAGACCGACTGTACACTACGAGCAGTACTTC. Translation gives CASRPTVHYEQYF.

The chain uses TRBV5-1 and TRBJ1-1; tentative D call: TRBD1 (5 bases). Germline V gene lookup returns CDR1 SGHRS and CDR2 YFSETQ. Trimming left V 1 base short and J 7 bases short, with 11 bases between. The CDR3 consists of 13 residues. DNA of the CDR3: TGCGCCAGCAGCTTGCAGGGCCCCGGTGAAGCTTTCTTT. It translates to CASSLQGPGEAFF.

The chain carries TRBV7-2 and TRBJ1-5; D perhaps matches TRBD1 (5 bases). V was clipped by 3 bases and J by 0 bases, with 9 bases between them. This CDR3 has 15 residues. Germline V gives CDR1 SGHTA, CDR2 FQGNSA. CDR3: CASSFDSSSNQPQHF. The CDR3 DNA is TGTGCCAGCAGCTTCGACAGTAGTAGCAATCAGCCCCAGCATTTT.

V usage is TRBV10-3 and J usage is TRBJ1-6; 8 nucleotides line up with TRBD1. The CDR3 sequence is 19 residues long. Per the germline V gene, CDR1 is ENHRY and CDR2 is SYGVKD. The V segment lost 2 bases and the J segment 8 bases; nucleotides outside the gene matches: 17. CDR3 DNA sequence: TGTGCCATCAGTGAGCCGACCGGGACAGGAATCATGATGGATTCACCCCTCCACTTT. The encoded protein is CAISEPTGTGIMMDSPLHF.

The chain links TRBV7-2 to TRBJ1-1; no definite D call. With 6 bases removed from V and 2 bases from J, the gap between germline ends came to 4 bases. Germline CDR1 SGHTA, CDR2 FQGNSA. The CDR3 totals 11 residues. The CDR3 here is CASSQNTEAFF. The CDR3 coding sequence is TGTGCCAGCAGTCAAAACACTGAAGCTTTCTTT.

V is TRBV27 and J is TRBJ1-1, with 9 positions matching TRBD1. This CDR3 has 15 residues. Trimming removed 7 bases from V and 4 bases from J; junction bases left unmatched: 10. The V gene's germline CDR1 is MNHEY and CDR2 SMNVEV (reference sequence). The chain's CDR3 is CASKSGQGLSTEAFF. The DNA for the CDR3 is TGTGCCAGCAAGTCAGGACAGGGGTTGAGCACTGAAGCTTTCTTT.

CDR3 sequence (DNA): TGTGCCAGCAGCGTAGATAGCGGGAGAGAGACCCAGTACTTC. It translates to CASSVDSGRETQYF. The chain recombines TRBV9 with TRBJ2-5; 9 bases map to TRBD2. CDR1 and CDR2 (germline): SGDLS, YYNGEE. With V trimmed by 0 bases and J by 4 bases, 1 base remained unmatched. The CDR3 sequence is 14 residues long.

The rearrangement links TRBV4-1 to TRBJ1-6; the match to TRBD1 covers 7 bases. This CDR3 is built from 15 residues. CDR1 is MGHRA and CDR2 is YSYEKL in the germline V gene. V lost 1 base, J lost 8 bases, and 5 bases stayed unmatched. This CDR3 is CASSQGQGNDSPLHF. As DNA, the CDR3 is TGCGCCAGCAGCCAAGGACAGGGAAATGATTCACCCCTCCACTTT.

The chain recombines TRBV4-1 with TRBJ1-5, with 7 bases lining up with TRBD1. The CDR3 spans 16 residues. CDR1 is MGHRA and CDR2 is YSYEKL in the germline V gene. Trimming took 1 base from V and 3 from J; bases not matched to a gene: 6. This CDR3 is CASSQAPTGPNQPQHF. In DNA, the CDR3 is TGCGCCAGCAGCCAAGCCCCGACAGGGCCCAATCAGCCCCAGCATTTT.

The chain uses TRBV5-1 and TRBJ1-2, with 9 nucleotides matching TRBD1. Trimming removed 4 bases from V and 4 bases from J; junction bases left unmatched: 5. Germline CDR1 SGHRS, CDR2 YFSETQ. This CDR3 is built from 14 residues. CDR3 loop: CASSANRGLYGYTF. Here the CDR3 DNA reads TGCGCCAGCAGCGCAAACAGGGGGCTCTATGGCTACACCTTC.

This chain connects TRBV9 to TRBJ2-3; TRBD2 matches at 11 bases. Germline-derived CDR1 and CDR2 are SGDLS and YYNGEE. The CDR3 has 18 residues. V shed 0 bases and J 3 bases; nucleotides not matched to a gene: 9. CDR3 nucleotides: TGTGCCAGCAGCGTAGCGCCGATTGTAGCGGGAGGGACAGATACGCAGTATTTT. Residues: CASSVAPIVAGGTDTQYF. Based on the CDR3 plus reference TRBV9 and TRBJ2-3, the full variable domain is DSGVTQTPKHLITATGQRVTLRCSPRSGDLSVYWYQQSLDQGLQFLIQYYNGEERAKGNILERFSAQQFPDLHSELNLSSLELGDSALYFCASSVAPIVAGGTDTQYFGPGTRLTVL.

The rearrangement links TRBV5-1 to TRBJ2-2, with D possibly being TRBD2 (5 bases). This CDR3 spans 16 amino acids. V was cut by 0 bases and J by 2 bases, with 11 bases left in between. CDR1 is SGHRS, CDR2 YFSETQ, per germline. As DNA, the CDR3 is TGCGCCAGCAGCTTGGGCGGGTCCCAAAACACCGGGGAGCTGTTTTTT. Translated: CASSLGGSQNTGELFF.

V gene TRBV6-1 combines with J gene TRBJ2-1, with D uncertain. Per the germline V gene, CDR1 is MNHNS and CDR2 is SASEGT. The CDR3 length is 13 residues. The V and J ends lost 6 bases and 3 bases respectively, with 9 bases between them. CDR3 sequence reads: CASSPYIYNEQFF. The CDR3 nucleotides are TGTGCCAGCAGCCCCTATATCTACAATGAGCAGTTCTTC.

This rearrangement joins TRBV6-1 to TRBJ1-5; 8 nucleotides line up with TRBD1. Losses at the gene ends were 7 bases for V and 6 bases for J; bases not matched to a gene: 8. In germline, CDR1 is MNHNS, CDR2 SASEGT. This CDR3 has 14 residues. The CDR3 protein is CASTPGQGGQPQHF. CDR3 DNA: TGTGCCAGCACCCCCGGACAGGGCGGTCAGCCCCAGCATTTT.

The genes are TRBV7-9 and TRBJ1-6; no firm D call. This CDR3 comprises 18 residues. Per germline, CDR1 SEHNR and CDR2 FQNEAQ (reference sequence). Trimming left V 4 bases short and J 0 bases short, with 16 bases between. CDR3 residues: CASSSKKTGSSYNSPLHF. The CDR3 coding sequence is TGTGCCAGCAGCTCCAAAAAGACTGGGAGCTCCTATAATTCACCCCTCCACTTT.

DNA of the CDR3: TGTGCCAGCAGCCCACACTCCGGGACAAACAATGAGCAGTTCTTC. This codes for CASSPHSGTNNEQFF. The V gene is TRBV7-3, the J gene TRBJ2-1; perhaps TRBD1 as D (6 bases). Germline CDR1 reads SGHTA; CDR2 reads FQGTGA. Deletions cut 5 bases from V and 5 bases from J, with 16 bases between. The CDR3 totals 15 residues. Filled out from reference TRBV7-3 and TRBJ2-1, the complete variable domain reads GAGVSQTPSNKVTEKGKYVELRCDPISGHTALYWYRQSLGQGPEFLIYFQGTGAADDSGLPNDRFFAVRPEGSVSTLKIQRTERGDSAVYLCASSPHSGTNNEQFFGPGTRLTVL.

This clone showed up just a few times. The chain has TRBV2 and TRBJ1-5; 8 bases line up with TRBD1. The CDR3 contains 13 residues. Germline values: CDR1 SNHLY, CDR2 FYNNEI. Losses at the gene ends were 5 bases for V and 6 bases for J; bases not matched to a gene: 3. The chain's CDR3 is CASSLDRVQPQHF. CDR3 nucleotides: TGTGCCAGCAGTTTGGACAGGGTTCAGCCCCAGCATTTT.

The CDR3 sequence: CASRGSGGNEQFF. CDR3 nucleotide sequence: TGTGCCAGCAGAGGATCGGGGGGCAATGAGCAGTTCTTC. This chain uses TRBV6-6 with TRBJ2-1; TRBD2 agrees at 7 bases. This CDR3 spans 13 amino acids. Germline CDR1 reads MNHNY; CDR2 reads SVGAGI (reference sequence). V lost 6 bases to trimming and J lost 6 bases; unmatched junction nucleotides: 5.